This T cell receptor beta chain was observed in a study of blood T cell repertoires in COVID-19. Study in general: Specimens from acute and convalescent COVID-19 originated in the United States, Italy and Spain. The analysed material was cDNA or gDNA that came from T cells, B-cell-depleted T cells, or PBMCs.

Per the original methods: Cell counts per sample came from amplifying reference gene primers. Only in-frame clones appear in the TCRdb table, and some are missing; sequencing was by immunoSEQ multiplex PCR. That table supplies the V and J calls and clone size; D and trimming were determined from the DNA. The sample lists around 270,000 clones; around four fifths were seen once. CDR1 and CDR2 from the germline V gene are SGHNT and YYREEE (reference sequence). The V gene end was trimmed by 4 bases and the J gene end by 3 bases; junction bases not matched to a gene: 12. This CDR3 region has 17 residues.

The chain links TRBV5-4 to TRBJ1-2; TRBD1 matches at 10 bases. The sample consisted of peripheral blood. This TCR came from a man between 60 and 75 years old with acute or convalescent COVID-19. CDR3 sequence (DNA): TGTGCCAGCAGCCCGACAGGGGGCCTAAAAGGCCACTATGGCTACACCTTC. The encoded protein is CASSPTGGLKGHYGYTF. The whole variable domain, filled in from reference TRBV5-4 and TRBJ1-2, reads ETGVTQSPTHLIKTRGQQVTLRCSSQSGHNTVSWYQQALGQGPQFIFQYYREEENGRGNFPPRFSGLQFPNYSSELNVNALELDDSALYLCASSPTGGLKGHYGYTFGSGTRLTVV.